The clone carrying this TCR beta chain occurred many times. The antigen is undetermined. The CDR3 totals 16 residues. V was pared by 3 bases and J by 0 bases, with 12 bases between. CDR1 and CDR2 from the germline V gene are SNHLY and FYNNEI. The lymph nodes were axillary draining lymph nodes from breast cancer patients. From the multiplex PCR reads, TCRdb called clonotypes with MiXCR, one entry per CDR3 protein. The sample holds fewer than 150,000 distinct CDR3 sequences; approximately 21% are singletons and the top ten take 2.2%. This sample was included in a study of breast tumors, draining lymph nodes, adjacent tissues. The study, taken as a whole, reports: Tumors had less TCR diversity than lymph nodes, more than nontumor tissue.

Sample: axillary lymph node tissue. The chain employs TRBV2 and TRBJ1-5; no clear D. This sequence was found in a female donor with breast cancer. Some clones in this sample may be carry-over from other donors' samples. CDR3 in amino acids: CASSDSAFYSNQPQHF. DNA of the CDR3: TGTGCCAGCAGTGATTCGGCTTTTTATAGCAATCAGCCCCAGCATTTT.